The 7 T cell receptor beta chains below all came from one sample that was sequenced in a study of blood T cells in healthy people across ages (dated by TCRdb to the mid-2010s). The library was prepared using 5' RACE. These reads were obtained on an Illumina HiSeq 2500. A second PCR of roughly 6 to 11 cycles was run with a J-beta primer mix and a sample-barcoded 5' primer. TCRdb reworked the public reads: Q25 trimming with fastp, MiXCR clone assembly, productive beta chains retained. Rows with a matching CDR3 protein are joined into one entry that keeps the most common DNA and genes. A total of roughly 680,000 distinct CDR3 sequences appear in this sample, roughly 50% of them only once. The ten biggest clones cover 25% to 35% of the sample. Sequencing was done on a sample of blood. These TCRs come from a woman aged 55 to 70 in good health.

In this sample, this clonotype turned up a few times. This sequence joins TRBV20-1 and TRBJ2-3; 11 bases line up with TRBD2. Trimming at V came to 0 bases and at J to 6 bases, leaving 11 bases not matched to a gene. CDR3 length equals 17 residues. The germline V gene encodes CDR1 DFQATT and CDR2 SNEGSKA (reference sequence). CDR3 DNA sequence: TGCAGTGCTAGAGACCGTGCAACTAGCGGGAGAGGGGATACGCAGTATTTT. This encodes CSARDRATSGRGDTQYF.

This clonotype occurred a few times. This sequence joins TRBV20-1 and TRBJ1-2; no definite D call. The V end lost 4 bases, the J end lost 0 bases, and 9 bases lay between the germline ends. The germline V gene has CDR1 DFQATT and CDR2 SNEGSKA (reference sequence). The CDR3 has 13 residues. The CDR3 DNA follows: TGCAGTGCTAAGAGCTCCGCTAACTATGGCTACACCTTC. Amino acids: CSAKSSANYGYTF.

There are a few counts of this clonotype. The chain links TRBV5-1 to TRBJ1-2; TRBD1 agrees at 8 bases. V dropped 3 bases and J dropped 3; count of bases not matched to a gene: 4. Germline values: CDR1 SGHRS, CDR2 YFSETQ. The CDR3 runs 14 residues. CDR3 amino acids: CASSSTGADYGYTF. CDR3 DNA: TGCGCCAGCAGCTCGACAGGGGCGGACTATGGCTACACCTTC. The full variable domain, its missing parts supplied by reference TRBV5-1 and TRBJ1-2, is KAGVTQTPRYLIKTRGQQVTLSCSPISGHRSVSWYQQTPGQGLQFLFEYFSETQRNKGNFPGRFSGRQFSNSRSEMNVSTLELGDSALYLCASSSTGADYGYTFGSGTRLTVV.

The V call is TRBV6-5, the J call TRBJ1-6; D unclear. Germline V gives CDR1 MNHEY, CDR2 SVGAGI. The CDR3 spans 13 residues. V lost 6 bases, J lost 8 bases, and 11 bases lay in between. The CDR3 DNA follows: TGTGCCAGCAGCCGACACAAGGATTCACCCCTCCACTTT. Translating gives CASSRHKDSPLHF.

This clonotype came up a few times. The chain links TRBV5-6 to TRBJ2-7, with a weak D call TRBD1 (5 bases). From germline, CDR1 is SGHDT and CDR2 YYEEEE. V lost 6 bases, J lost 6 bases, and 13 bases lay in between. There are 12 residues in the CDR3. CDR3 residues: CASNHRLGEQYF. The CDR3 bases are TGTGCCAGCAACCACAGGCTCGGCGAGCAGTACTTC.

J is TRBJ2-5 and V is TRBV12-3 or TRBV12-4; TRBD1 matches at 8 bases. This CDR3 has 12 residues. After removal of 0 bases from V and 12 bases from J, the junction contained 3 bases not matched to a gene. This CDR3 reads CASSLAGTGKYF. CDR3 coding DNA: TGTGCCAGCAGTTTAGCGGGGACAGGAAAGTACTTC.

On this clonotype itself: Germline and junction disagree at one end, which may indicate a read error. CDR3 sequence: CAGSWVSPTQQYF. The CDR3 DNA is TGTGCCGGCAGTTGGGTGTCCCCAACCCAGCAGTATTTT. This chain joins TRBV12-3 or TRBV12-4 and TRBJ2-3; D not resolved. This CDR3 has 13 amino acids.